This T cell receptor beta chain was sequenced in a study of blood T cell repertoires in COVID-19. Study-wide background: The United States, Italy and Spain supplied acute and convalescent COVID-19 samples.

CDR3 length: 15 residues. The germline gives CDR1 MNHEY, CDR2 SVGAGI. Trimming left V 6 bases short and J 7 bases short, with 19 bases between. Assignment of participants to cohorts was predicated upon participant-reported clinical history. Recovered Cohort 3 donors showed two negative PCRs, clearance, or symptom resolution. Profiled with immunoSEQ multiplex PCR; TCRdb holds only in-frame clones, not every one. Here the sample spans about 160,000 clones, 80% being singletons. The chain has TRBV6-5 and TRBJ1-5, with D possibly TRBD1 on 5 matching bases. This TCR came from a woman aged 60 to 75 who had recovered from COVID-19. The sample was PBMCs or T cells enriched from blood (not recorded which). The chain's CDR3 is CASSHRTEPGQPQHF. CDR3 nucleotide sequence: TGTGCCAGCAGCCACAGGACCGAGCCGGGCCAGCCCCAGCATTTT.